The clone carrying this T cell receptor (beta chain) was observed a handful of times. The target antigen is unknown. This sample was included in a study of CD8 T cells in ankylosing spondylitis. TCRdb used MiXCR to reprocess the 5' RACE reads, holding one entry per CDR3 protein. The data show a few hundred thousand distinct CDR3 sequences, about a sixth seen once. Findings of the study overall: A TCR beta motif of under 10 highly homologous variants appeared characteristic of ankylosing spondylitis blood. Relatively rare in peripheral blood, disease-linked clones were also CD8+.

With 7 bases removed from V and 5 bases from J, the gap between germline ends came to 17 bases. Germline CDR1 and CDR2: SGHTA and FQGNSA. This CDR3 is 14 amino acids long. This clonotype was sampled from a male donor with ankylosing spondylitis. This sequence joins TRBV7-2 and TRBJ1-1; TRBD1 might be the D (5 bases). Material: blood, either unsorted or a sorted T cell fraction (not recorded which). The CDR3 DNA is TGTGCCAGCACCCTCCGGGGGAAAGGGACTGAAGCTTTCTTT. As protein: CASTLRGKGTEAFF.